One TCR beta chain is described in this entry. Its antigen remains unidentified. The data were taken from a study of T cell repertoires in cytomegalovirus infection. The wider study: An indication of both CMV infection and matching HLA type came from public TCR beta signatures.

V lost 6 bases to trimming and J lost 4 bases; unmatched junction nucleotides: 8. The CDR3 is 16 amino acids. Germline loops: CDR1 SGHAT, CDR2 FQDESV (reference sequence). TCRdb called the reads again in MiXCR, with one record for every CDR3 protein. Of 150,000 to 200,000 distinct CDR3 sequences in the sample, 13% to 15% were seen once. Study results and caveats: Clonotype analysis showed dominance of the ex vivo response by HLA-C-restricted CMV-specific TCR beta clonotypes. CMV carriers with the relevant HLA were identified by cumulative public TCR beta family frequency.

This chain links TRBV11-1 with TRBJ2-2; 10 bases match TRBD1. Sequencing was carried out using PBMCs. The TCR comes from a human donor in good health (CMV status not recorded). Some clones in this sample may be carry-over from other donors' samples. CDR3 nucleotides: TGTGCCAGCAGGAACTCCGGGACAGGGGTCACCGGGGAGCTGTTTTTT. It encodes CASRNSGTGVTGELFF.